These T cell receptor beta chains were read from a single sample in a study of a mutant IDH1 vaccine in newly diagnosed glioma. TCRdb's copy holds only in-frame clones and misses some; the assay was immunoSEQ multiplex PCR. The sample holds around 29,000 clones, more than 65% seen once. The antigens of these receptors remain unknown. Source: PBMCs, taken from a glioma patient whose treatment included an IDH1 peptide vaccine. The receptors derive from a man between 45 and 60 years old with glioma. The CDR3 runs from the conserved cysteine through the conserved F or W.

V gene	J gene	CDR3 protein
TRBV2	TRBJ1-1	CASSESNRGEAFF
TRBV29-1	TRBJ1-5	CSVWDGTNQPQHF
TRBV20-1	TRBJ2-7	CSASGREQYF
TRBV5-5	TRBJ1-6	CASSSNRDNVSPLHF
TRBV5-1	TRBJ1-1	CASSLLMNTEAFF
TRBV7-2	TRBJ2-7	CASSLRPTHYEQYF
TRBV2	TRBJ1-2	CASSEALEDDPNYGYTF
TRBV7-9	TRBJ1-1	CASSLAYRANTEAFF
TRBV10-3	TRBJ2-5	CASNRDPQETQYF
TRBV2	TRBJ2-3	CASSERGGGADTQYF
TRBV6-5	TRBJ1-4	CASSYGGGYNEKLFF
TRBV29-1	TRBJ2-1	CSVGAINEQFF
TRBV15	TRBJ1-1	CATSRDGPWGENTEAFF
TRBV5-6	TRBJ1-1	CASSYGTTLGAFF